A single sample gave rise to the 30 T cell receptor beta chains below, sequenced in a study of prognosis after radiotherapy for stage I lung cancer. Two rounds of multiplex PCR amplified TCR beta CDR3 from genomic DNA. During first-round PCR, primers specific to each TRBV and TRBJ gene were used. TCRdb reprocessed the multiplex PCR reads with MiXCR, giving one entry per CDR3 protein. The data show 25,000 to 30,000 distinct CDR3 sequences, around 41% seen once. The sequencing here drew on PBMCs, taken before or after stereotactic body radiation therapy (not recorded which). The receptor source for this set is a donor aged 50 or older with non-small cell lung cancer.

This clonotype was recorded many times. The chain carries TRBV6-1 and TRBJ2-2, with D maybe TRBD2 (6 bases). Germline V gives CDR1 MNHNS, CDR2 SASEGT. CDR3 length: 17 amino acids. The V end was cut by 8 bases, the J end by 0 bases, with 19 bases between. The CDR3 is CASRSRRGRSNTGELFF. The CDR3 DNA reads as TGTGCCAGCCGAAGTAGGAGGGGCCGGTCGAACACCGGGGAGCTGTTTTTT.

This clonotype appeared many times. The chain employs TRBV2 and TRBJ1-5; D gene ambiguous. V was shortened by 4 bases and J by 4 bases, with 14 bases between the two germline ends. CDR3 length: 15 residues. Germline lookup yields CDR1 SNHLY and CDR2 FYNNEI. CDR3: CASSGSRMGNQPQHF. DNA of the CDR3: TGTGCCAGCAGTGGGTCGAGGATGGGTAATCAGCCCCAGCATTTT.

This clonotype appeared many times. The V call is TRBV4-2, the J call TRBJ2-3; 8 bases fit TRBD2. The CDR3 extends over 14 amino acids. J was trimmed by 5 bases and V by 3 bases; bases with no gene match: 4. CDR1 and CDR2 (germline): LGHNA, YNFKEQ. As DNA, the CDR3 is TGTGCCAGCAGCCAGCCGGGGGGGGTAGATACGCAGTATTTT. Translated, it gives CASSQPGGVDTQYF.

The CDR3 here is CSARLWASQNSPLHF. As DNA, the CDR3 is TGCAGTGCTAGGCTTTGGGCGTCACAAAATTCACCCCTCCACTTT. The genes are TRBV20-1 and TRBJ1-6; D ambiguous. CDR1 DFQATT and CDR2 SNEGSKA come from the germline V gene (reference sequence). Trimming took off 3 bases at V and 7 bases at J, with 16 bases between the two ends. The CDR3 sequence is 15 residues long.

This clonotype came up many times. The V call is TRBV9, the J call TRBJ1-2; the D gene is possibly TRBD1 (5 bases). V lost 6 bases to trimming and J lost 3 bases, with 15 bases between them. The CDR3 runs 14 residues. Germline V gene data show CDR1 as SGDLS and CDR2 as YYNGEE. As DNA, the CDR3 is TGTGCCAGCACCCGGGACCCGAGGGACTATGGCTACACCTTC. As protein: CASTRDPRDYGYTF.

This clonotype occurred many times. The chain's CDR3 is CSTLKGLAVTQYF. The CDR3 bases are TGCAGTACCCTAAAGGGGCTAGCAGTGACCCAGTACTTC. The V call is TRBV20-1, the J call TRBJ2-5; D is possibly TRBD1 or TRBD2 (5 bases each). With 8 bases removed from V and 7 bases from J, the gap between germline ends came to 20 bases. The CDR3 length is 13 residues. Germline CDR1 is DFQATT and CDR2 is SNEGSKA (reference sequence).

This clonotype has ten or more counts. The chain carries TRBV5-1 and TRBJ1-4, with 9 bases lining up with TRBD1. Germline CDR1 is SGHRS and CDR2 is YFSETQ. The CDR3 is 18 amino acids. Trimming removed 3 bases from V and 0 bases from J; junction bases left unmatched: 9. CDR3 region: CASSSGTGPHATNEKLFF. The CDR3 DNA follows: TGCGCCAGCAGCTCAGGGACAGGGCCCCATGCAACTAATGAAAAACTGTTTTTT.

This clonotype was counted ten times or more. This chain joins TRBV3-1 and TRBJ2-3, with D uncertain. Germline V gene lookup returns CDR1 LGHDT and CDR2 YNNKEL (reference sequence). The CDR3 is 13 residues long. V lost 2 bases to trimming and J lost 1 base, with 4 bases between them. CDR3 sequence (DNA): TGTGCCAGCAGCCAACGAGGCACAGATACGCAGTATTTT. Protein product: CASSQRGTDTQYF.

This clonotype appeared many times. The gene calls are TRBV2 and TRBJ2-5; D is perhaps TRBD2 (5 bases). This CDR3 region has 13 residues. Trimming stripped 5 bases from V and 2 bases from J, with 9 bases between. Germline V gene data show CDR1 as SNHLY and CDR2 as FYNNEI. CDR3 in amino acids: CASSRGYQETQYF. The CDR3 DNA reads TGTGCCAGCAGTCGGGGTTATCAAGAGACCCAGTACTTC.

This clonotype was found many times. The chain couples TRBV6-1 to TRBJ2-3; D ambiguous. V dropped 7 bases and J dropped 2 bases, with 10 bases sitting between them. The length of the CDR3 is 13 residues. The germline CDR1 and CDR2 sequences are MNHNS and SASEGT. Here the CDR3 reads CASTKATTDTQYF. The CDR3 DNA is TGTGCCAGCACGAAGGCGACCACAGATACGCAGTATTTT.

The V gene is TRBV7-9, the J gene TRBJ2-5; 7 nucleotides align to TRBD2. The CDR3 has 15 residues. CDR1 SEHNR and CDR2 FQNEAQ come from the germline V gene (reference sequence). V gave up 5 bases and J gave up 8 bases; unmatched junction bases: 14. DNA for the CDR3: TGTGCCAGCAGCGCGGGGATAGCGGGCGGAGATACCCAGTACTTC. Amino acid sequence: CASSAGIAGGDTQYF.

In its sample, this clonotype was seen many times. The chain uses TRBV7-6 and TRBJ1-1, with 7 nucleotides matching TRBD1. V lost 1 base and J lost 4; bases outside the gene matches: 9. The CDR3 is 16 amino acids. Germline V gives CDR1 SGHVS, CDR2 FNYEAQ. The CDR3 coding sequence is TGTGCCAGCAGCTTAGGGGACAGTAAGGGTGCCACTGAAGCTTTCTTT. This translates into CASSLGDSKGATEAFF.

The count of this clonotype is one. The V gene is TRBV7-6, the J gene TRBJ2-7; 7 bases are a match to TRBD1. The CDR3 is 15 amino acids. Germline V gene sequence: CDR1 SGHVS, CDR2 FNYEAQ. V lost 5 bases to trimming and J lost 5 bases; unmatched junction nucleotides: 12. Here the CDR3 reads CASSHLWDSRNEQYF. As DNA, the CDR3 is TGTGCCAGCAGCCATCTCTGGGACAGCCGGAACGAGCAGTACTTC.

This clonotype appeared many times. V is TRBV12-3 or TRBV12-4 and J is TRBJ1-5, with D hard to call. There are 14 residues in the CDR3. Trimming took off 7 bases at V and 1 base at J, with 11 bases between the two ends. CDR3 protein: CASTLDVSNQPQHF. Written as DNA, the CDR3 is TGTGCCAGCACCCTGGACGTCAGCAATCAGCCCCAGCATTTT.

This clonotype was found many times. The rearrangement joins TRBV24-1 to TRBJ2-1, with 8 bases matching TRBD1. V gave up 5 bases and J gave up 7 bases; unmatched junction bases: 9. The CDR3 loop spans 15 amino acids. Germline V gene data show CDR1 as KGHDR and CDR2 as SFDVKD. Written as DNA, the CDR3 is TGTGCCACCAGTGCCGACAGGGGAGACCTTAATGAGCAGTTCTTC. This sequence encodes CATSADRGDLNEQFF.

This clonotype was seen at least ten times. The V and J genes are TRBV18 and TRBJ1-2; D gene ambiguous. With 6 bases removed from V and 1 base from J, the gap between germline ends came to 3 bases. CDR3 length: 11 amino acids. Germline V gene lookup returns CDR1 KGHSH and CDR2 LQKENI. Here the CDR3 DNA reads TGTGCCAGCTCGCTTAACTATGGCTACACCTTC. Amino acid sequence: CASSLNYGYTF. Looking up the rest from reference TRBV18 and TRBJ1-2 gives the full variable domain: NAGVMQNPRHLVRRRGQEARLRCSPMKGHSHVYWYRQLPEEGLKFMVYLQKENIIDESGMPKERFSAEFPKEGPSILRIQQVVRGDSAAYFCASSLNYGYTFGSGTRLTVV.

To note about this clonotype: A far more abundant clone sits one base away, making this likely a read error. The chain carries TRBV6-4 and TRBJ2-3; D is unresolved. V lost 6 bases and J lost 0, with 10 bases in between. The CDR3 is 14 amino acids. Germline V gives CDR1 MRHNA, CDR2 SNTAGT. The CDR3 reads CASRVLASTDTQYF. CDR3 in DNA: TGTGCCAGCAGGGTACTGGCTAGCACAGATACGCAGTATTTT.

Only a few counts were recorded for this clonotype. Given a much more abundant clone one base away, this may be a read error. This chain links TRBV6-1 with TRBJ2-2; 11 bases fit TRBD2. Germline V lookup: CDR1 MNHNS, CDR2 SASEGT. This CDR3 region has 15 residues. CDR3 sequence reads: CASSLSGRGTGGLFF. The CDR3 DNA reads TGTGCCAGCAGCCTTAGCGGGAGGGGGACCGGGGGGCTGTTTTTT.

This clonotype was seen ten or more times. The V call is TRBV7-9, the J call TRBJ2-2; the match to TRBD2 covers 10 bases. CDR3 size: 19 residues. V was clipped by 6 bases and J by 6 bases; unmatched bases: 19. The germline gives CDR1 SEHNR, CDR2 FQNEAQ (reference sequence). The DNA for the CDR3 is TGTGCCAGCAGTTCGACCTCCGGGGCTAGCGGGAGTAAGGCCGGGGAGCTGTTTTTT. It translates to CASSSTSGASGSKAGELFF.

Details on this clonotype: This sequence may be a read error, since a much larger clone differs from it by one base. V usage is TRBV29-1 and J usage is TRBJ2-7, with a weak D call TRBD2 (7 bases). The CDR3 sequence is 14 residues long. Germline V gene sequence: CDR1 SQVTM, CDR2 ANQGSEA. Trimming removed 4 bases at V and 3 bases at J, with 16 bases between. This CDR3 is CSVVVLGGVYEQYF. The CDR3 nucleotides read TGCAGCGTTGTAGTACTAGGGGGGGTCTACGAGCAGTACTTC.

The chain employs TRBV15 and TRBJ2-4; TRBD1 might be the D (5 bases). There are 14 residues in the CDR3. CDR1 and CDR2 from the germline V gene are LNHNV and YYDKDF (reference sequence). The CDR3 loop reads CVASRARFQDIQYF. CDR3 in DNA: TGTGTCGCCAGCAGGGCTAGGTTCCAGGACATTCAGTACTTC.

The chain links TRBV7-9 to TRBJ2-7; 10 bases align to TRBD2. Trimming removed 3 bases from V and 1 base from J; junction bases left unmatched: 0. CDR1 and CDR2 (germline): SEHNR, FQNEAQ (reference sequence). The CDR3 extends over 14 amino acids. CDR3 bases: TGTGCCAGCAGCTTTAGCGGGGGGTCCTACGAGCAGTACTTC. It encodes CASSFSGGSYEQYF.

A remark on this clonotype: The junction departs from germline at one end; a sequencing error may be responsible. The V call is TRBV19, the J call TRBJ2-2; a weak D match, TRBD2 (6 bases). The CDR3 runs 14 residues. Germline V lookup: CDR1 LNHDA, CDR2 SQIVND (reference sequence). For the CDR3, the DNA is TGTGCCAGCAGTATTCAGGGAGGCACCGGGGAGCCGTTTTTT. Translating it yields CASSIQGGTGEPFF.

This clonotype occurred many times. The rearrangement joins TRBV7-2 to TRBJ2-5; D remains unclear. CDR3 size: 14 residues. V lost 2 bases and J lost 1, with 8 bases in between. Germline V gives CDR1 SGHTA, CDR2 FQGNSA. CDR3 amino acids: CASSLSRTQETQYF. CDR3 nucleotides: TGTGCCAGCAGCTTATCGAGGACCCAAGAGACCCAGTACTTC.

This clonotype was seen many times. The chain joins TRBV19 to TRBJ1-1; tentative D call: TRBD1 (6 bases). The V end was cut by 6 bases, the J end by 0 bases, with 11 bases between. Germline CDR1 reads LNHDA; CDR2 reads SQIVND (reference sequence). The CDR3 covers 14 residues. The CDR3 reads CASRSDRLNTEAFF. The DNA of the CDR3 is TGTGCCAGTAGGTCGGACAGATTGAACACTGAAGCTTTCTTT.

Concerning this clonotype: A far larger clone differs by one base, so this is likely a read error. The chain combines TRBV6-4 with TRBJ2-7; possibly TRBD1 or TRBD2 for D (5 bases each). V was shortened by 9 bases and J by 4 bases, with 19 bases between the two germline ends. This CDR3 spans 14 amino acids. The V gene's germline CDR1 is MRHNA and CDR2 SNTAGT. The CDR3: CARSRDPGQYEQYF. CDR3 nucleotide sequence: TGTGCCAGAAGCCGGGACCCAGGTCAATACGAGCAGTACTTC.

The rearrangement joins TRBV29-1 to TRBJ1-2; D unresolved. V was clipped by 6 bases and J by 8 bases, with 16 bases between them. The CDR3 sequence is 12 residues long. Germline CDR1 is SQVTM and CDR2 is ANQGSEA. CDR3 in DNA: TGCAGCGTCAAGATGAGGCAGGAGGGCTACACCTTC. Protein: CSVKMRQEGYTF.

V is TRBV6-5 and J is TRBJ2-7, with 11 nucleotides matching TRBD2. Unmatched junction bases numbered 14, after V lost 2 bases and J lost 5 bases. The CDR3 totals 18 residues. Germline-derived CDR1 and CDR2 are MNHEY and SVGAGI. CDR3 amino acids: CASSYNLLGTSGSNEQYF. The CDR3 DNA reads TGTGCCAGCAGTTACAACTTACTTGGGACTAGCGGAAGCAACGAGCAGTACTTC.

The rearrangement joins TRBV6-1 to TRBJ2-7; D unresolved. CDR3 length equals 16 residues. The germline CDR1 and CDR2 sequences are MNHNS and SASEGT. Trimming pared 2 bases from V and 3 bases from J, leaving 17 bases between. The CDR3 sequence: CASSEIVSRAVYEQYF. CDR3 bases: TGTGCCAGCAGTGAAATAGTGAGTCGGGCGGTCTACGAGCAGTACTTC.

This clonotype was seen many times. This chain connects TRBV20-1 to TRBJ2-5; TRBD2 might be the D (6 bases). The CDR3 consists of 12 residues. The germline CDR1 and CDR2 sequences are DFQATT and SNEGSKA (reference sequence). The germline V and J ends were trimmed by 7 bases and 4 bases, with 13 bases remaining between them. CDR3 DNA: TGCAGTGGTGGGACTGCCGGAGAGACCCAGTACTTC. Translation: CSGGTAGETQYF.